This T cell receptor (beta chain) was identified in a study of technical replicates of blood from a few donors. This CDR3 is 13 amino acids long. V was shortened by 2 bases and J by 4 bases, with 8 bases between the two germline ends. Per germline, CDR1 MNHNS and CDR2 SASEGT. Measured with immunoSEQ multiplex PCR; TCRdb has only the in-frame clones, and not every one. Of over 70,000 clones in the sample, about 96% are singletons; the top ten hold 0.2%. This sequence joins TRBV6-1 and TRBJ1-2; weak D call: TRBD1 (6 bases). The TCR originated in a human donor in good health. Sequencing was done on a sample of T cells isolated from PBMCs. CDR3 sequence (DNA): TGTGCCAGCAGTGAAACAGGGTTCTATGGCTACACCTTC. Protein product: CASSETGFYGYTF.